The entry below gives a single TCR beta chain sequence along with its context. The data derive from a study of T cells in Graves' hyperthyroidism and ophthalmopathy. TCR beta CDR3 sequences were amplified from RNA transcripts. Primed by the HTBI set, a first-round RT-PCR was run on the TCR CDR3. From the multiplex PCR reads, TCRdb called clonotypes with MiXCR, one entry per CDR3 protein. The sample yields about 160,000 distinct CDR3 sequences, about 9.4% seen once. The germline V gene encodes CDR1 MNHNS and CDR2 SASEGT. The CDR3 is made up of 15 amino acids. V was clipped by 6 bases and J by 4 bases, with 18 bases between them.

This chain connects TRBV6-1 to TRBJ1-2; D may be TRBD1 (5 bases). The TCR sequence derives from a young woman with Graves' hyperthyroidism that later progressed to Graves' ophthalmopathy. The sample consisted of blood. The CDR3 protein is CASRTGTEPFYGYTF. The DNA for the CDR3 is TGTGCCAGCAGAACCGGGACCGAGCCTTTCTATGGCTACACCTTC.